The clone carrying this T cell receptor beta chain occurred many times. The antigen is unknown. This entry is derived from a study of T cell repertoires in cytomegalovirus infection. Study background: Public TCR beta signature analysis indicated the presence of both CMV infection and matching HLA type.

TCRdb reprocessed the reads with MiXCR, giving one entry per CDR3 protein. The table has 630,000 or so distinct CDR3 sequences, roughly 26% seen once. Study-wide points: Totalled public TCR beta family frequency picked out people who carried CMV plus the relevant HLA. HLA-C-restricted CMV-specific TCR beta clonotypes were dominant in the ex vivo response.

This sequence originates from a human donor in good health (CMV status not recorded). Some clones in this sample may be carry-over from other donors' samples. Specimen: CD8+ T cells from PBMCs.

This CDR3 reads CASSRYGQGGNTEAFF. DNA for the CDR3: TGTGCCAGCAGCCGTTACGGACAGGGTGGGAACACTGAAGCTTTCTTT. The chain recombines TRBV7-6 with TRBJ1-1; 8 nucleotides match TRBD1. Germline CDR1 reads SGHVS; CDR2 reads FNYEAQ. J lost 1 base, V lost 5 bases, and 9 bases had no gene match. The CDR3 runs to 16 residues.